This entry describes one T cell receptor beta chain. What it binds is not known. V lost 5 bases to trimming and J lost 0 bases; unmatched junction nucleotides: 3. The CDR3 is 15 residues long. Looked up from germline, CDR1 is SGHTA and CDR2 is FQGNSA. The data originate from a study of cytomegalovirus exposure and HLA in healthy donors. The study's findings and limits: A cluster of highly shared sequence variants was likely a sequencing artifact.

Primers: 60 Vbeta forward and 13 Jbeta reverse. The assay was immunoSEQ multiplex PCR, and TCRdb's table has in-frame clones only and misses some. The table lists around 300,000 clones, approximately 90% of them singletons. Sequencing was done on a sample of PBMCs. This receptor was taken from a woman aged 18-29 years in good health and CMV-seronegative. The chain couples TRBV7-2 to TRBJ2-7, with 11 bases lining up with TRBD2. CDR3 protein: CASSPSGGPSYEQYF. DNA of the CDR3: TGTGCCAGCAGCCCTAGCGGGGGGCCCTCCTACGAGCAGTACTTC.